This TCR beta chain was found in a study of blood T cell repertoires in COVID-19. Authors' data handling: From reference gene primer amplification, estimates of nucleated cell counts were derived. Data came from immunoSEQ multiplex PCR; TCRdb stores just in-frame clones and leaves some out. V, J and clone size are taken as reported in that table, and D and trimming were inferred from the DNA itself. The table has some 250,000 clones, roughly 80% seen once; the top ten hold roughly 8%. This CDR3 is built from 12 residues. V was clipped by 2 bases and J by 9 bases, with 11 bases between them. The V gene's germline CDR1 is SGHDT and CDR2 YYEEEE. The table lists this clone with many counts.

This receptor was obtained from a woman of 80 years or more with COVID-19, enrolled during active disease. This chain uses TRBV5-6 with TRBJ2-5; D is perhaps TRBD2 (6 bases). The specimen sequenced was peripheral blood. The CDR3 bases are TGTGCCAGCAGCTTAGGAGGGGCGGCCCAGTACTTC. This codes for CASSLGGAAQYF.